The 21 T cell receptor beta chains listed next were all sequenced from one sample in a study of PD-1 blockade in classical Hodgkin lymphoma. The repertoire was sequenced with immunoSEQ multiplex PCR; TCRdb's copy has only in-frame clones and lacks some. The profile shows over 13,000 clones, around 80% of them singletons. Each of the patients experienced relapse following autologous stem cell transplantation, and their brentuximab vedotin exposure differed. This specimen consisted of peripheral blood mononuclear cells (PBMCs), obtained before the second cycle of nivolumab. These receptors were obtained from a human donor with classical Hodgkin lymphoma.

The V and J genes are TRBV11-2 and TRBJ2-1; the match to TRBD2 covers 8 bases. This CDR3 has 14 amino acids. The J segment lost 6 bases and the V segment lost 8 bases, leaving 9 bases of the junction unmatched. The germline gives CDR1 SGHAT, CDR2 FQNNGV. The DNA of the CDR3 is TGTGCCAGCCGGAAGGCGGGGGGTAGCAATGAGCAGTTCTTC. It specifies CASRKAGGSNEQFF. The variable domain in full, completed from reference TRBV11-2 and TRBJ2-1, reads EAGVAQSPRYKIIEKRQSVAFWCNPISGHATLYWYQQILGQGPKLLIQFQNNGVVDDSQLPKDRFSAERLKGVDSTLKIQPAKLEDSAVYLCASRKAGGSNEQFFGPGTRLTVL.

The rearrangement links TRBV5-1 to TRBJ2-5; TRBD1 aligns across 9 bases. The V segment lost 0 bases and the J segment 5 bases; nucleotides outside the gene matches: 5. The CDR3 is 15 amino acids. Germline V CDR1 and CDR2: SGHRS, YFSETQ. CDR3 nucleotides: TGCGCCAGCAGCTTGGGGACAGGGGTTTGGGAGACCCAGTACTTC. This gives the protein CASSLGTGVWETQYF.

This clone was seen more than once but under ten times. The chain carries TRBV5-5 and TRBJ1-3, with TRBD1 identical over 7 bases. The CDR3 loop spans 15 amino acids. Germline CDR1 SGHKS, CDR2 YYEKEE (reference sequence). Germline trimming cut 6 bases from V and 1 base from J; bases unmatched to any gene: 7. In DNA, the CDR3 is TGTGCCAGCACCGGGGACAGAGGGTCTGGAAACACCATATATTTT. This encodes CASTGDRGSGNTIYF. Supplemented by reference TRBV5-5 and TRBJ1-3, the full variable domain reads DAGVTQSPTHLIKTRGQQVTLRCSPISGHKSVSWYQQVLGQGPQFIFQYYEKEERGRGNFPDRFSARQFPNYSSELNVNALLLGDSALYLCASTGDRGSGNTIYFGEGSWLTVV.

This clone is labeled as medium-sized. The V and J genes are TRBV6-5 and TRBJ2-7; 9 bases align to TRBD1. The length of the CDR3 is 15 residues. With V trimmed by 6 bases and J by 1 base, 7 bases remained unmatched. Germline V gives CDR1 MNHEY, CDR2 SVGAGI. The CDR3 DNA is TGTGCCAGCAGGGGATCCGGGACAGGGTCCTACGAGCAGTACTTC. Protein product: CASRGSGTGSYEQYF.

The V and J genes are TRBV2 and TRBJ1-5; D call uncertain. Trimming took off 7 bases at V and 0 bases at J, with 10 bases between the two ends. CDR1 and CDR2 from the germline V gene are SNHLY and FYNNEI. This CDR3 has 14 residues. The CDR3 sequence is CASTPENSNQPQHF. CDR3 in DNA: TGTGCCAGCACTCCAGAGAATAGCAATCAGCCCCAGCATTTT.

There are a few counts of this clone. The V and J genes are TRBV10-3 and TRBJ1-2; 7 bases fit TRBD1. Losses at the gene ends were 5 bases for V and 8 bases for J; bases not matched to a gene: 11. Germline assignment: CDR1 ENHRY and CDR2 SYGVKD. This CDR3 contains 14 residues. The CDR3 bases are TGTGCCATCAGTCACTGGGACAGAGGGGAAGGCTACACCTTC. Translating it yields CAISHWDRGEGYTF.

This chain uses TRBV28 with TRBJ1-2, with no clear D. Trimming cost V 3 bases and J 4 bases, with 12 bases left between them. CDR1 is MDHEN, CDR2 SYDVKM, per germline. The length of the CDR3 is 14 residues. The CDR3 spells CASSLGRGGYGYTF. The CDR3, as DNA: TGTGCCAGCAGTTTGGGCCGGGGAGGCTATGGCTACACCTTC.

V gene TRBV5-1 combines with J gene TRBJ2-5, with 8 bases matching TRBD2. The CDR3 is 14 residues long. Trimming took 4 bases from V and 5 from J; bases not matched to a gene: 7. The germline CDR1 and CDR2 sequences are SGHRS and YFSETQ. This CDR3 is CASSPAGAGETQYF. CDR3 DNA: TGCGCCAGCAGCCCAGCGGGGGCGGGGGAGACCCAGTACTTC. Based on the CDR3 plus reference TRBV5-1 and TRBJ2-5, the full variable domain is KAGVTQTPRYLIKTRGQQVTLSCSPISGHRSVSWYQQTPGQGLQFLFEYFSETQRNKGNFPGRFSGRQFSNSRSEMNVSTLELGDSALYLCASSPAGAGETQYFGPGTRLLVL.

V is TRBV2 and J is TRBJ2-2; no definite D call. The CDR3 has 15 residues. The V end lost 4 bases, the J end lost 0 bases, and 9 bases lay between the germline ends. The germline gives CDR1 SNHLY, CDR2 FYNNEI. Written as DNA, the CDR3 is TGTGCCAGCAGTGTTTACGGTCCGAACACCGGGGAGCTGTTTTTT. This translates into CASSVYGPNTGELFF.

The chain is built from TRBV9 and TRBJ1-1; D remains unclear. The CDR3 sequence is 15 residues long. Germline V gene sequence: CDR1 SGDLS, CDR2 YYNGEE. The germline V and J ends were trimmed by 0 bases and 0 bases, with 9 bases remaining between them. CDR3 loop: CASSVGPGLNTEAFF. Here the CDR3 DNA reads TGTGCCAGCAGCGTAGGTCCAGGCCTGAACACTGAAGCTTTCTTT. The complete variable domain, with remaining parts taken from reference TRBV9 and TRBJ1-1, reads DSGVTQTPKHLITATGQRVTLRCSPRSGDLSVYWYQQSLDQGLQFLIQYYNGEERAKGNILERFSAQQFPDLHSELNLSSLELGDSALYFCASSVGPGLNTEAFFGQGTRLTVV.

This clone was recorded once. The J gene is TRBJ1-4, the V gene TRBV5-1, with a possible D match to TRBD1 (6 bases). This CDR3 has 15 amino acids. Germline CDR1 is SGHRS and CDR2 is YFSETQ. Trimming removed 0 bases at V and 4 bases at J, with 10 bases between. The CDR3 DNA is TGCGCCAGCAGCTTGGGGACAGTGGTTAATGAAAAACTGTTTTTT. Protein product: CASSLGTVVNEKLFF.

The chain couples TRBV27 to TRBJ1-2, with 10 bases lining up with TRBD1. The trim removed 2 bases at V and 6 bases at J, leaving 6 bases unmatched. The CDR3 extends over 15 amino acids. CDR1 is MNHEY and CDR2 is SMNVEV in the germline V gene (reference sequence). The CDR3 coding sequence is TGTGCCAGCAGTTTAAAGGACAGGGGGGGCCATGGCTACACCTTC. This codes for CASSLKDRGGHGYTF.

This clone was picked up a small number of times. The chain recombines TRBV5-1 with TRBJ2-1, with TRBD1 matching over 9 bases. This CDR3 is 14 amino acids long. CDR1 is SGHRS, CDR2 YFSETQ, per germline. V shed 3 bases and J 8 bases; nucleotides not matched to a gene: 6. The CDR3 protein is CASSSGQGRDEQFF. The CDR3 DNA sequence: TGCGCCAGCAGCTCCGGACAGGGGAGGGATGAGCAGTTCTTC.

This rearrangement joins TRBV11-2 to TRBJ2-3, with a weak D call TRBD1 (6 bases). The CDR3 spans 14 residues. Germline CDR1 and CDR2: SGHAT and FQNNGV. The V gene lost 3 bases and the J gene lost 5 bases, with 12 bases spanning the gap. In DNA form, the CDR3 reads TGTGCCAGCAGCTTCAACAGGGTAGAAGATACGCAGTATTTT. The encoded protein is CASSFNRVEDTQYF.

This clone occurred once. The chain carries TRBV5-1 and TRBJ1-2; 9 bases map to TRBD1. The V gene's germline CDR1 is SGHRS and CDR2 YFSETQ. The CDR3 totals 15 residues. The ends lost 3 bases at V and 5 bases at J; junction bases unmatched: 8. CDR3 in DNA: TGCGCCAGCAGCTCGATGGGACAGGGAGGATATGGCTACACCTTC. It encodes CASSSMGQGGYGYTF.

The chain recombines TRBV28 with TRBJ2-3; no definite D call. CDR3 length equals 14 residues. The V and J ends lost 3 bases and 1 base respectively, with 8 bases between them. Germline CDR1 is MDHEN and CDR2 is SYDVKM. This CDR3 reads CASSFLSGTDTQYF. The DNA of the CDR3 is TGTGCCAGCAGTTTCCTTTCAGGCACAGATACGCAGTATTTT.

This clone was observed a few times. V gene TRBV2 combines with J gene TRBJ2-1, with TRBD2 identical over 9 bases. Germline assignment: CDR1 SNHLY and CDR2 FYNNEI. The length of the CDR3 is 14 residues. The J segment lost 6 bases and the V segment lost 6 bases, leaving 6 bases of the junction unmatched. DNA of the CDR3: TGTGCCAGCAGCGTACGACTAGCGGTCAATGAGCAGTTCTTC. Its translation is CASSVRLAVNEQFF. Full variable domain (remainder filled in from reference TRBV2 and TRBJ2-1): EPEVTQTPSHQVTQMGQEVILRCVPISNHLYFYWYRQILGQKVEFLVSFYNNEISEKSEIFDDQFSVERPDGSNFTLKIRSTKLEDSAMYFCASSVRLAVNEQFFGPGTRLTVL.

This sequence joins TRBV6-5 and TRBJ1-3; 7 bases are a match to TRBD1. Germline CDR1 MNHEY, CDR2 SVGAGI. CDR3 length equals 13 residues. V shed 0 bases and J 10 bases; nucleotides not matched to a gene: 3. CDR3 sequence reads: CASSYSPGQTIYF. CDR3 DNA sequence: TGTGCCAGCAGTTACTCGCCGGGACAGACCATATATTTT.

The chain uses TRBV5-1 and TRBJ2-7; D gene uncertain. CDR3 size: 14 residues. The germline V gene has CDR1 SGHRS and CDR2 YFSETQ. V gave up 0 bases and J gave up 0 bases, with 7 bases separating them. CDR3 residues: CASSLGWVSYEQYF. CDR3 coding DNA: TGCGCCAGCAGCTTGGGGTGGGTCTCCTACGAGCAGTACTTC.

Turning to this clone: Its ends do not fully match the called genes, so a read error is possible. This sample also contains other DNA sequences that code for the same CDR3. The chain has TRBV6-1 and TRBJ1-5; maybe TRBD1 (5 bases). This CDR3 has 15 residues. Germline values: CDR1 MNHNS, CDR2 SASEGT. The CDR3 reads CASKILGGSNQPQHF. In DNA form, the CDR3 reads TGTGCCAGCAAGATACTGGGGGGTTCCAATCAGCCCCAACATTTT.

CDR3 protein: CASSKVRSGANVLTF. The CDR3 bases are TGTGCCAGCAGTAAGGTCCGCTCTGGGGCCAACGTCCTGACTTTC. The genes are TRBV2 and TRBJ2-6; D is unresolved. Trimming cost V 5 bases and J 0 bases, with 8 bases left between them. Germline V gene sequence: CDR1 SNHLY, CDR2 FYNNEI. The CDR3 is 15 amino acids.